The T cell receptor (beta chain) under discussion was sequenced for a study of blood T cell repertoires in COVID-19. Study as a whole: T cells, B-cell-depleted T cells, or PBMCs supplied cDNA or gDNA.

The study drew participants aged roughly 18 to 89 years from 24 US areas. Resolution of symptoms, clearance, or two negative PCRs was present in recovered Cohort 3 donors. The method was immunoSEQ multiplex PCR; TCRdb's version includes in-frame clones alone and lacks a portion of them. This table has a few hundred thousand clones, 75% to 90% appearing once. V was shortened by 5 bases and J by 3 bases, with 7 bases between the two germline ends. Looked up from germline, CDR1 is LNHDA and CDR2 is SQIVND (reference sequence). This CDR3 has 12 amino acids. The chain couples TRBV19 to TRBJ1-2; D is unclear. This TCR came from a young man who had recovered from COVID-19. The specimen was PBMCs or T cells enriched from blood (not recorded which). The CDR3 DNA follows: TGTGCCAGTAGTTCGGTTGACTATGGCTACACCTTC. Amino acids: CASSSVDYGYTF.